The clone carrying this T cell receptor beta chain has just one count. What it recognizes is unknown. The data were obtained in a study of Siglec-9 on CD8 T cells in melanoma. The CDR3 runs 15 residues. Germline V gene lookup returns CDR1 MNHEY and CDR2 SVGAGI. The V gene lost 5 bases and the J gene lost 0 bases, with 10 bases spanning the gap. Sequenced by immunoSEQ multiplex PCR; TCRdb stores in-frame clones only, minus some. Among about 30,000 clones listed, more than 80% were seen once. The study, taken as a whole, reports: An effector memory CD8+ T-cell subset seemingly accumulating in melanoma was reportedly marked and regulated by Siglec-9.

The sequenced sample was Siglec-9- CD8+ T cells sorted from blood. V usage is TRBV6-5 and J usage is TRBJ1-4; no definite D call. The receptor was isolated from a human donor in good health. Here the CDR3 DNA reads TGTGCCAGCAGTCCTGGGATCGCAACTAATGAAAAACTGTTTTTT. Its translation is CASSPGIATNEKLFF.